Detailed here is one TCR beta chain. Time point indicated: pretreatment peripheral blood. Individual patients had between 1 and 8 samples, taken pretreatment and on-treatment. The sample originates from a study of PD-L1 blockade in urothelial cancer. The data were produced by immunoSEQ multiplex PCR, yet TCRdb's version contains in-frame clones alone and is incomplete. The table has some 74,000 clones, 70% to 90% seen once; the top ten hold about 6.9%. CDR3 length: 13 amino acids. Trimming pared 3 bases from V and 0 bases from J, leaving 5 bases between. Germline V gene sequence: CDR1 MDHEN, CDR2 SYDVKM.

The starting material was PBMCs, obtained around atezolizumab (anti-PD-L1) treatment. The TCR comes from a man aged 40-50 years with urothelial cancer. The chain couples TRBV28 to TRBJ1-1; D gene uncertain. Here the CDR3 reads CASSFQLNTEAFF. CDR3 bases: TGTGCCAGCAGTTTTCAGTTGAACACTGAAGCTTTCTTT. Looking up the rest from reference TRBV28 and TRBJ1-1 gives the full variable domain: DVKVTQSSRYLVKRTGEKVFLECVQDMDHENMFWYRQDPGLGLRLIYFSYDVKMKEKGDIPEGYSVSREKKERFSLILESASTNQTSMYLCASSFQLNTEAFFGQGTRLTVV.